The 12 T cell receptor beta chains below come from one sample, sequenced in a study of memory CD4+ T cells and cytomegalovirus serostatus. Using immunoSEQ multiplex PCR, the repertoire was profiled, and TCRdb retains in-frame clones only, with some absent. This sample yields 65,000 to 95,000 clones, of which approximately 84% are seen a single time; less than 0.9% belongs to the top ten. Single viable CD3+CD4+CD8-CD45RO+ cells were sorted as the memory CD4+ T cells. Sequenced sample: memory CD4+ T cells from blood. The receptors stem from an adult in good health and CMV-seronegative.

The table lists this clone with a few counts. The genes are TRBV7-9 and TRBJ1-1; TRBD1 might be the D (5 bases). Trimming shortened V by 1 base and J by 4 bases, and 10 bases separated the two germline ends. Germline CDR1 is SEHNR and CDR2 is FQNEAQ (reference sequence). The CDR3 is made up of 14 amino acids. The CDR3 region has the DNA TGTGCCAGCAGCTTAGGCCAGGGATTCACTGAAGCTTTCTTT. This translates into CASSLGQGFTEAFF. Complete variable domain (other parts from reference TRBV7-9 and TRBJ1-1): DTGVSQNPRHKITKRGQNVTFRCDPISEHNRLYWYRQTLGQGPEFLTYFQNEAQLEKSRLLSDRFSAERPKGSFSTLEIQRTEQGDSAMYLCASSLGQGFTEAFFGQGTRLTVV.

This clone was observed a few times. This chain uses TRBV14 with TRBJ1-1; D unresolved. Trimming pared 2 bases from V and 3 bases from J, leaving 4 bases between. The CDR3 sequence is 12 residues long. Germline values: CDR1 SGHDN, CDR2 FVKESK. Here the CDR3 DNA reads TGTGCCAGCAGCCAATTCTACACTGAAGCTTTCTTT. Translated, it gives CASSQFYTEAFF.

This chain joins TRBV5-1 and TRBJ2-3; D may be TRBD1 or TRBD2 (5 bases each). CDR3 length: 15 amino acids. V lost 2 bases and J 0 bases, leaving 10 bases between the germline ends. CDR1 is SGHRS and CDR2 is YFSETQ in the germline V gene. As DNA, the CDR3 is TGCGCCAGCAGCTTCGTGGGGGATAGCACAGATACGCAGTATTTT. Amino acids: CASSFVGDSTDTQYF.

This clone was recorded a few times. The chain recombines TRBV10-3 with TRBJ1-2; D call uncertain. V was clipped by 6 bases and J by 9 bases, with 14 bases between them. Per germline, CDR1 ENHRY and CDR2 SYGVKD. This CDR3 comprises 12 residues. CDR3 nucleotides: TGTGCCATCAGCGAGGAAGCGCCGCGCTACACCTTC. Translation gives CAISEEAPRYTF.

V and J are TRBV30 and TRBJ1-2, with 7 bases lining up with TRBD1. V lost 1 base, J lost 7 bases, and 6 bases stayed unmatched. This CDR3 has 13 amino acids. CDR1 is GTSNPN and CDR2 is SVGIG in the germline V gene (reference sequence). This chain's CDR3 is CAWSGDRVGGYTF. In DNA, the CDR3 is TGTGCCTGGAGTGGAGACAGGGTGGGTGGCTACACCTTC.

The chain carries TRBV5-1 and TRBJ1-1; D possibly corresponds to TRBD1 (5 bases). V lost 3 bases to trimming and J lost 2 bases, with 8 bases between them. The CDR3 length is 13 residues. Germline CDR1 SGHRS, CDR2 YFSETQ. The CDR3 sequence is CASSSGQNTEAFF. The CDR3 DNA is TGCGCCAGCAGCTCTGGACAAAACACTGAAGCTTTCTTT.

This chain uses TRBV27 with TRBJ1-2, with TRBD1 matching over 12 bases. With V trimmed by 6 bases and J by 8 bases, 13 bases remained unmatched. This CDR3 has 16 amino acids. From germline, CDR1 is MNHEY and CDR2 SMNVEV (reference sequence). The CDR3 sequence: CASSRPRDRGPWGYTF. Here the CDR3 DNA reads TGTGCCAGCAGCCGACCCCGGGACAGGGGGCCTTGGGGCTACACCTTC.

The CDR3 region is CASRRETQYF. Written as DNA, the CDR3 is TGTGCCAGCAGAAGGGAGACCCAGTACTTC. The chain uses TRBV2 and TRBJ2-5, with unresolved D. Germline CDR1 and CDR2: SNHLY and FYNNEI. The germline V and J ends were trimmed by 6 bases and 5 bases, with 4 bases remaining between them. The CDR3 is 10 residues long.

The chain employs TRBV5-1 and TRBJ2-3; 11 nucleotides align to TRBD2. The CDR3 spans 17 residues. Trimming took 1 base from V and 0 from J; bases not matched to a gene: 4. CDR1 is SGHRS, CDR2 YFSETQ, per germline. CDR3 sequence: CASSLRLAGGSTDTQYF. The CDR3 nucleotides are TGCGCCAGCAGCTTGAGGTTAGCGGGGGGGAGCACAGATACGCAGTATTTT.

The V and J genes are TRBV27 and TRBJ1-5; D perhaps matches TRBD1 (5 bases). The CDR3 consists of 13 residues. Germline V gives CDR1 MNHEY, CDR2 SMNVEV (reference sequence). Between the trimmed V and J ends, which lost 4 bases and 5 bases, there was a span of 9 bases. The DNA for the CDR3 is TGTGCCAGCAGTTCAGGGTCCCATCAGCCCCAGCATTTT. Translation gives CASSSGSHQPQHF.

The chain carries TRBV5-1 and TRBJ1-1, with D possibly being TRBD1 (6 bases). Germline V gene sequence: CDR1 SGHRS, CDR2 YFSETQ. The CDR3 is 17 residues long. V was shortened by 2 bases and J by 0 bases, with 17 bases between the two germline ends. The CDR3 spells CASSLYQTGTLNTEAFF. CDR3 coding DNA: TGCGCCAGCAGCTTATACCAAACCGGGACACTGAACACTGAAGCTTTCTTT.

The chain recombines TRBV4-1 with TRBJ1-4; D is undetermined. The V and J ends lost 0 bases and 0 bases respectively, with 20 bases between them. The CDR3 runs 20 residues. Germline CDR1 is MGHRA and CDR2 is YSYEKL. CDR3 loop: CASSQDSWASRSSTNEKLFF. The CDR3 region has the DNA TGCGCCAGCAGCCAAGATTCTTGGGCGAGTCGGTCCTCAACTAATGAAAAACTGTTTTTT.